This T cell receptor (beta chain) is drawn from a study of neurological immune-mediated disorders. There are many counts of this clonotype. As yet, its antigen is unknown. J gave up 9 bases and V 0 bases, and 11 bases lay outside the gene matches. The CDR3 consists of 14 residues. CDR1 is DFQATT and CDR2 is SNEGSKA in the germline V gene (reference sequence). Regarding the study as a whole: The study found the most TCR clonal expansion in HTLV-1-associated myelopathy and the least in multiple sclerosis, below healthy controls. Among 34 multiple sclerosis patients, 18 had repertoires that phylogenetic grouping placed in one related-CDR3 cluster, a possible signature.

TCRdb reanalysed the 5' RACE reads using MiXCR and keeps one entry per CDR3 protein. The profile shows some 65,000 distinct CDR3 sequences, 4% to 6% of them singletons. This chain uses TRBV20-1 with TRBJ2-7, with TRBD2 matching 7 bases. The sequence was collected from a woman in her thirties with multiple sclerosis. Sequencing used PBMCs. For the CDR3, the DNA is TGCAGTGCTAGAGAGGGGGTCGGGAGGCTACGGCAGTACTTC. Translating gives CSAREGVGRLRQYF.